The next 17 T cell receptor beta chains were all read from a single sample in a study of cytomegalovirus exposure and HLA in healthy donors. This PCR relied on a set of 60 Vbeta primers and 13 Jbeta primers. Sequenced by immunoSEQ multiplex PCR; TCRdb stores in-frame clones only, minus some. This sample has some 76,000 clones, with roughly 84% found just once. Material for sequencing was PBMCs. The source of these receptors is a woman aged 45-59 years in good health and CMV-seronegative.

In its sample, this clone was seen a few times. J is TRBJ2-1 and V is TRBV7-9; D might be TRBD1 (5 bases). The V end was cut by 0 bases, the J end by 5 bases, with 8 bases between. The CDR3 totals 14 residues. From germline, CDR1 is SEHNR and CDR2 FQNEAQ (reference sequence). CDR3 DNA sequence: TGTGCCAGCAGCTTAGCGGGGCTCAACAATGAGCAGTTCTTC. Its translation is CASSLAGLNNEQFF. The variable domain in full, with the rest retrieved from reference TRBV7-9 and TRBJ2-1, is DTGVSQNPRHKITKRGQNVTFRCDPISEHNRLYWYRQTLGQGPEFLTYFQNEAQLEKSRLLSDRFSAERPKGSFSTLEIQRTEQGDSAMYLCASSLAGLNNEQFFGPGTRLTVL.

The chain has TRBV27 and TRBJ2-7; D is uncertain. V gave up 2 bases and J gave up 0 bases, with 14 bases separating them. The CDR3 runs to 16 residues. Germline V gene data show CDR1 as MNHEY and CDR2 as SMNVEV (reference sequence). The CDR3 nucleotides are TGTGCCAGCAGTTTAGGCAGCTTAAGGGACTCCTACGAGCAGTACGTC. Residues: CASSLGSLRDSYEQYV.

The chain carries TRBV7-9 and TRBJ2-2; TRBD1 is a possible D gene (6 bases). The CDR3 is made up of 17 amino acids. Germline V lookup: CDR1 SEHNR, CDR2 FQNEAQ (reference sequence). V was trimmed by 5 bases and J by 5 bases, leaving 21 bases between them. As DNA, the CDR3 is TGTGCCAGCAGCCCTTTAACGGGCAGGGGCGGGACCGGGGAGCTGTTTTTT. Amino acid sequence: CASSPLTGRGGTGELFF.

The chain recombines TRBV11-3 with TRBJ2-1, with 13 bases lining up with TRBD2. The CDR3 consists of 15 residues. V was pared by 4 bases and J by 8 bases, with 5 bases of the junction left unmatched. The germline V gene encodes CDR1 SGHNT and CDR2 YENEEA. The CDR3 loop is CASSSDGLAGDEQFF. The DNA for the CDR3 is TGTGCCAGCAGCTCCGACGGACTAGCGGGAGATGAGCAGTTCTTC.

The rearrangement links TRBV11-2 to TRBJ2-7; D ambiguous. The V end lost 5 bases, the J end lost 2 bases, and 16 bases lay between the germline ends. The germline V gene has CDR1 SGHAT and CDR2 FQNNGV. The CDR3 spans 15 residues. The CDR3 sequence: CASSNWAEKPYEQYF. The CDR3 DNA sequence: TGTGCCAGCAGCAATTGGGCAGAGAAACCCTACGAGCAGTACTTC.

The chain has TRBV27 and TRBJ2-5, with 8 bases that match TRBD1. This CDR3 contains 14 residues. V lost 5 bases to trimming and J lost 5 bases; unmatched junction nucleotides: 7. Germline CDR1 reads MNHEY; CDR2 reads SMNVEV (reference sequence). CDR3: CASSVRQGKETQYF. CDR3 DNA sequence: TGTGCCAGCAGTGTACGACAGGGGAAGGAGACCCAGTACTTC.

This chain links TRBV4-2 with TRBJ1-4, with 10 bases matching TRBD1. CDR1 is LGHNA, CDR2 YNFKEQ, per germline. After removal of 0 bases from V and 7 bases from J, the junction contained 8 bases not matched to a gene. The CDR3 extends over 17 amino acids. CDR3 DNA sequence: TGTGCCAGCAGCCAAGATGCCCCCGGGACAGGGGTTGAAAAACTGTTTTTT. Translating gives CASSQDAPGTGVEKLFF.

Only a few counts were recorded for this clone. This chain uses TRBV27 with TRBJ2-7; 7 bases fit TRBD2. CDR3 length equals 15 residues. The germline V gene has CDR1 MNHEY and CDR2 SMNVEV (reference sequence). V was pared by 0 bases and J by 2 bases, with 4 bases of the junction left unmatched. The CDR3 nucleotides are TGTGCCAGCAGTTTATCTAGCGGGCGAACCTACGAGCAGTACTTC. It encodes CASSLSSGRTYEQYF.

The V gene is TRBV4-3, the J gene TRBJ1-1; 7 positions agree with TRBD1. The germline CDR1 and CDR2 sequences are LGHNA and YSLEER. The CDR3 covers 12 residues. The J segment lost 7 bases and the V segment lost 6 bases, leaving 5 bases of the junction unmatched. The CDR3 DNA sequence: TGCGCCAGCAGTAGCAGGGGGTTTGAAGCTTTCTTT. Amino acid sequence: CASSSRGFEAFF.

The chain has TRBV19 and TRBJ2-1; 11 bases are shared with TRBD2. The CDR3 sequence is 17 residues long. The germline CDR1 and CDR2 sequences are LNHDA and SQIVND (reference sequence). Trimming cost V 3 bases and J 1 base; bases outside gene matches: 5. CDR3 sequence (DNA): TGTGCCAGTAGTATCCGGGGACTAGCGGATTCCTACAATGAGCAGTTCTTC. Its protein is CASSIRGLADSYNEQFF.

This rearrangement joins TRBV11-1 to TRBJ2-1; 7 nucleotides line up with TRBD1. This CDR3 comprises 17 residues. Germline CDR1 and CDR2: SGHAT and FQDESV (reference sequence). Trimming at V came to 6 bases and at J to 4 bases, leaving 15 bases not matched to a gene. CDR3 region: CASRPGMTGKEYNEQFF. Here the CDR3 DNA reads TGTGCCAGCAGACCGGGAATGACAGGGAAAGAGTACAATGAGCAGTTCTTC.

The count of this clone is one. This chain connects TRBV30 to TRBJ1-2; D is unclear. Germline V lookup: CDR1 GTSNPN, CDR2 SVGIG (reference sequence). CDR3 length equals 17 residues. V lost 3 bases, J lost 7 bases, and 27 bases lay in between. CDR3: CAWRMSLGGPLASGYTF. CDR3 DNA: TGTGCCTGGAGAATGAGCCTTGGAGGCCCTCTAGCCTCTGGCTACACCTTC. The variable domain in full, completed from reference TRBV30 and TRBJ1-2, reads SQTIHQWPATLVQPVGSPLSLECTVEGTSNPNLYWYRQAAGRGLQLLFYSVGIGQISSEVPQNLSASRPQDRQFILSSKKLLLSDSGFYLCAWRMSLGGPLASGYTFGSGTRLTVV.

This clone has a single count. The J gene is TRBJ2-3, the V gene TRBV19, with a possible D match to TRBD1 (6 bases). Trimming stripped 2 bases from V and 1 base from J, with 13 bases between. Germline CDR1 is LNHDA and CDR2 is SQIVND (reference sequence). This CDR3 has 16 residues. In DNA form, the CDR3 reads TGTGCCAGTAGTATACAGGTGACAGGCCGCACAGATACGCAGTATTTT. Protein sequence: CASSIQVTGRTDTQYF.

This chain connects TRBV7-2 to TRBJ1-6, with D perhaps TRBD1 (6 bases). Trimming shortened V by 5 bases and J by 7 bases, and 15 bases separated the two germline ends. Germline CDR1 is SGHTA and CDR2 is FQGNSA. The CDR3 loop spans 15 amino acids. In DNA, the CDR3 is TGTGCCAGCAGCCAACTACAGGGTCACAATTCACCCCTCCACTTT. It encodes CASSQLQGHNSPLHF.

The sample holds a few counts of this clone. The chain links TRBV23-1 to TRBJ1-3, with 7 bases fitting TRBD1. TRBV23-1 is reported as an ORF; its role is uncertain. This CDR3 spans 15 amino acids. Trimming cost V 4 bases and J 0 bases; bases outside gene matches: 3. The CDR3 nucleotides are TGCGCCAGCAGTCCGGGACAGAGCTCTGGAAACACCATATATTTT. This translates into CASSPGQSSGNTIYF.

The chain combines TRBV9 with TRBJ1-6, with TRBD1 as a possible D gene (5 bases). Trimming left V 3 bases short and J 6 bases short, with 16 bases between. The CDR3 sequence is 16 residues long. Germline CDR1 SGDLS, CDR2 YYNGEE. The CDR3 nucleotides are TGTGCCAGCAGCGCCCTTAACAGGAACCGTAATTCACCCCTCCACTTT. Residues: CASSALNRNRNSPLHF.

The rearrangement joins TRBV9 to TRBJ2-7; TRBD2 matches 7 bases. This CDR3 region has 15 residues. The V gene end was trimmed by 1 base and the J gene end by 5 bases; junction bases not matched to a gene: 9. The germline gives CDR1 SGDLS, CDR2 YYNGEE. CDR3 amino acids: CASSVSREEFDEQYF. The DNA for the CDR3 is TGTGCCAGCAGCGTAAGTCGGGAGGAGTTCGACGAGCAGTACTTC.